The 6 T cell receptor beta chains in this list originate from one sample, sequenced in a study of control samples from healthy donors and cancer patients (dated by TCRdb to between 2020 and 2021). Library preparation used the immunoSEQ multiplex PCR assay. TCRdb retrieved this table from immuneACCESS and kept in-frame rearrangements only. Not all clones are present; in checked studies, unresolved V genes account for under half, and no reason is known for the remainder. The sample contains roughly 130,000 clones, 70% to 90% of them found a single time. In total, the top ten clones hold roughly 3.2% of the sample. Sequenced material: blood. The receptor set was obtained from a man between 45 and 60 years old in good health.

The chain couples TRBV2 to TRBJ1-1, with TRBD1 as a possible D gene (5 bases). V was shortened by 6 bases and J by 1 base, with 9 bases between the two germline ends. CDR3 length: 13 residues. Per germline, CDR1 SNHLY and CDR2 FYNNEI. CDR3 DNA sequence: TGTGCCAGCAGGGACAACAGGAACACTGAAGCTTTCTTT. Translating gives CASRDNRNTEAFF.

The V gene is TRBV19, the J gene TRBJ1-1, with a tentative D call TRBD1 (5 bases). Germline CDR1 reads LNHDA; CDR2 reads SQIVND (reference sequence). V was clipped by 5 bases and J by 1 base, with 14 bases between them. This CDR3 has 15 residues. CDR3 in DNA: TGTGCCAGTAGTCGGAAAGGACATTCGAACACTGAAGCTTTCTTT. Encoded protein: CASSRKGHSNTEAFF.

The genes are TRBV10-1 and TRBJ1-1, with no clear D. This CDR3 has 14 amino acids. V gave up 3 bases and J gave up 4 bases, with 12 bases separating them. The V gene's germline CDR1 is WNHNN and CDR2 SYGVQD (reference sequence). The CDR3 region has the DNA TGCGCCAGCAGTGAAGGCAGCAGTGTCACTGAAGCTTTCTTT. It is translated as CASSEGSSVTEAFF.

The chain joins TRBV11-2 to TRBJ1-6; unclear D gene. Germline CDR1 is SGHAT and CDR2 is FQNNGV. The ends were cut back, 4 bases at V and 1 base at J, with 5 bases in the middle. The CDR3 consists of 14 residues. The CDR3 protein is CASSYSSYNSPLHF. The CDR3 DNA sequence: TGTGCCAGCAGCTATTCTTCCTATAATTCACCCCTCCACTTT.

The CDR3 region has the DNA TGTGCCAGCAAATCCGGACAGCCTAATGAAAAACTGTTTTTT. Its protein product is CASKSGQPNEKLFF. The chain links TRBV6-5 to TRBJ1-4; D is possibly TRBD1 (6 bases). CDR1 MNHEY and CDR2 SVGAGI come from the germline V gene. The CDR3 length is 14 residues. Trimming stripped 7 bases from V and 3 bases from J, with 12 bases between.

This chain connects TRBV6-1 to TRBJ1-5; D gene ambiguous. This CDR3 is built from 15 residues. Germline V gene data show CDR1 as MNHNS and CDR2 as SASEGT. With 2 bases removed from V and 3 bases from J, the gap between germline ends came to 11 bases. CDR3 amino acids: CASSEFRHNNQPQHF. Here the CDR3 DNA reads TGTGCCAGCAGTGAATTCCGACACAACAATCAGCCCCAGCATTTT.